These 22 T cell receptor beta chains share one sample of origin, sequenced in a study of CD8 T cells in Susac syndrome. RNA in amounts of roughly 0.5 to 1 ug was reverse transcribed with random hexamers. TCRdb used MiXCR to reprocess the immunoSEQ multiplex PCR reads, holding one entry per CDR3 protein. Here the sample spans approximately 150,000 distinct CDR3 sequences, under 97% being singletons. The source material was CD4+ T cells from PBMCs. The receptors were sampled from a human donor with Susac syndrome.

CDR3 amino acids: CSVGAGGDWNEQFF. CDR3 DNA sequence: TGCAGCGTTGGAGCGGGAGGCGATTGGAATGAGCAGTTCTTC. The chain combines TRBV29-1 with TRBJ2-1; 9 nucleotides match TRBD2. The CDR3 sequence is 14 residues long. The junction had 8 bases not matched to a gene; V was cut back by 4 bases and J by 7 bases. Germline-derived CDR1 and CDR2 are SQVTM and ANQGSEA.

The V gene is TRBV20-1, the J gene TRBJ2-7; D gene ambiguous. The CDR3 is 11 residues long. Trimming shortened V by 6 bases and J by 2 bases, and 8 bases separated the two germline ends. Germline CDR1 is DFQATT and CDR2 is SNEGSKA (reference sequence). CDR3 bases: TGCAGTGCCCTGGTGGCCTACGAGCAGTACTTC. The encoded protein is CSALVAYEQYF.

The rearrangement uses TRBV20-1 and TRBJ2-1; D remains unclear. The germline gives CDR1 DFQATT, CDR2 SNEGSKA (reference sequence). This CDR3 contains 14 residues. V was shortened by 3 bases and J by 2 bases, with 11 bases between the two germline ends. The DNA of the CDR3 is TGCAGTGCTAGCATGCCTATCACCTACAATGAGCAGTTCTTC. This codes for CSASMPITYNEQFF.

This chain uses TRBV12-3 or TRBV12-4 with TRBJ2-3; D is possibly TRBD1 (6 bases). V was pared by 4 bases and J by 7 bases, with 18 bases between. CDR3 length: 15 amino acids. CDR3 loop: CASSSVTGRFYTQYF. The CDR3 DNA reads TGTGCCAGCAGTTCTGTAACAGGGCGGTTTTATACGCAGTATTTT.

This rearrangement joins TRBV7-9 to TRBJ2-3; the match to TRBD2 covers 10 bases. With 5 bases clipped from V and 6 bases from J, the junction kept 11 bases outside the gene matches. The CDR3 runs to 16 residues. Germline V gives CDR1 SEHNR, CDR2 FQNEAQ (reference sequence). DNA for the CDR3: TGTGCCAGCAGCCGCGGCGGGAGCGGGGGGGAGGATACGCAGTATTTT. This gives the protein CASSRGGSGGEDTQYF.

The chain combines TRBV12-3 or TRBV12-4 with TRBJ2-1; D perhaps matches TRBD1 (5 bases). The V gene lost 5 bases and the J gene lost 6 bases, with 20 bases spanning the gap. This CDR3 spans 16 amino acids. In nucleotides, the CDR3 is TGTGCCAGCAGTCCCCCAGGGCTAGTAAAGGGCAATGAGCAGTTCTTC. Translated, it gives CASSPPGLVKGNEQFF.

This chain links TRBV29-1 with TRBJ2-3; 11 positions agree with TRBD2. Unmatched junction bases numbered 7, after V lost 1 base and J lost 1 base. The CDR3 sequence is 17 residues long. From germline, CDR1 is SQVTM and CDR2 ANQGSEA. The CDR3 DNA follows: TGCAGCGTTGAAGGGCCTAGCGGGAGGTGGGGCACAGATACGCAGTATTTT. Its protein is CSVEGPSGRWGTDTQYF.

The chain recombines TRBV5-4 with TRBJ2-5; TRBD1 matches 8 bases. This CDR3 region has 15 residues. V shed 3 bases, J shed 3 bases, and the junction held 7 bases outside the gene matches. Looked up from germline, CDR1 is SGHNT and CDR2 is YYREEE (reference sequence). CDR3 DNA: TGTGCCAGCAGCTCCCGCAGGGGGCTGAAAGAGACCCAGTACTTC. Protein sequence: CASSSRRGLKETQYF.

Of note for this clonotype: Compared with germline, one end of the junction differs, possibly owing to a read error. The gene calls are TRBV20-1 and TRBJ2-7, with TRBD2 identical over 7 bases. The CDR3 covers 10 residues. The germline gives CDR1 DFQATT, CDR2 SNEGSKA (reference sequence). DNA of the CDR3: TGCAGTGCCAGAGCGGGGGAGCAGTACTTC. Translated: CSARAGEQYF.

The chain joins TRBV29-1 to TRBJ1-2, with D possibly being TRBD1 (5 bases). The CDR3 spans 15 residues. CDR1 is SQVTM and CDR2 is ANQGSEA in the germline V gene. V was pared by 6 bases and J by 5 bases, with 22 bases between. The CDR3 coding sequence is TGCAGCGTCCAAGGGACCGACCCTGTTACTTATGGCTACACCTTC. Its protein is CSVQGTDPVTYGYTF.

The J gene is TRBJ2-7, the V gene TRBV28; D not resolved. V lost 6 bases to trimming and J lost 6 bases, with 12 bases between them. CDR3 length: 12 amino acids. Germline loops: CDR1 MDHEN, CDR2 SYDVKM. CDR3 nucleotides: TGTGCCAGCAGCCTACAAAGGGCCGAGCAGTACTTC. It specifies CASSLQRAEQYF.

The V gene is TRBV5-6, the J gene TRBJ1-2, with 8 bases lining up with TRBD1. Germline V gene sequence: CDR1 SGHDT, CDR2 YYEEEE. CDR3 length: 15 residues. J lost 7 bases, V lost 4 bases, and 12 bases had no gene match. The CDR3 bases are TGTGCCAGCAGCCTTGACGACAGGGGATCCTCTGGCTACACCTTC. Encoded protein: CASSLDDRGSSGYTF.

Written as DNA, the CDR3 is TGCAGTGCCCGGACTAGCGGGAACATTCAGTACTTC. Encoded protein: CSARTSGNIQYF. The rearrangement uses TRBV20-1 and TRBJ2-4; 11 bases match TRBD2. V lost 6 bases to trimming and J lost 7 bases; unmatched junction nucleotides: 2. This CDR3 has 12 amino acids. CDR1 and CDR2 from the germline V gene are DFQATT and SNEGSKA (reference sequence).

The rearrangement links TRBV12-3 or TRBV12-4 to TRBJ2-6, with D possibly being TRBD2 (5 bases). Trimming removed 2 bases at V and 2 bases at J, with 10 bases between. The CDR3 sequence is 16 residues long. The CDR3: CASSLTGDPGANVLTF. CDR3 nucleotides: TGTGCCAGCAGTTTAACCGGGGATCCTGGGGCCAACGTCCTGACTTTC.

This rearrangement joins TRBV27 to TRBJ1-5; the D gene is possibly TRBD1 (6 bases). V was shortened by 3 bases and J by 4 bases, with 10 bases between the two germline ends. Germline V CDR1 and CDR2: MNHEY, SMNVEV (reference sequence). This CDR3 has 14 amino acids. The chain's CDR3 is CASSFRGGNQPQHF. Here the CDR3 DNA reads TGTGCCAGCAGTTTCAGGGGTGGAAATCAGCCCCAGCATTTT.

J is TRBJ1-4 and V is TRBV20-1; 10 bases map to TRBD1. The V gene end was trimmed by 6 bases and the J gene end by 8 bases; junction bases not matched to a gene: 9. The CDR3 loop spans 14 amino acids. Germline CDR1 reads DFQATT; CDR2 reads SNEGSKA (reference sequence). This chain's CDR3 is CSARRQGAVEKLFF. The CDR3 coding sequence is TGCAGTGCAAGAAGACAGGGGGCGGTGGAAAAACTGTTTTTT.

This chain joins TRBV15 and TRBJ1-1; D might be TRBD1 (5 bases). This CDR3 contains 14 residues. V shed 1 base and J shed 1 base, with 7 bases lying between them. Germline V gene data show CDR1 as LNHNV and CDR2 as YYDKDF (reference sequence). DNA for the CDR3: TGTGCCACCAGCAGAGCGCAGGGGAACACTGAAGCTTTCTTT. It is translated as CATSRAQGNTEAFF. The variable domain in full, completed from reference TRBV15 and TRBJ1-1, reads DAMVIQNPRYQVTQFGKPVTLSCSQTLNHNVMYWYQQKSSQAPKLLFHYYDKDFNNEADTPDNFQSRRPNTSFCFLDIRSPGLGDTAMYLCATSRAQGNTEAFFGQGTRLTVV.

This clonotype was detected once. The chain joins TRBV20-1 to TRBJ2-7; 8 bases are a match to TRBD1. The V gene's germline CDR1 is DFQATT and CDR2 SNEGSKA (reference sequence). The CDR3 consists of 12 residues. V lost 3 bases to trimming and J lost 6 bases; unmatched junction nucleotides: 4. CDR3 loop: CSASQGAGEQYF. The CDR3 DNA sequence: TGCAGTGCTAGTCAGGGGGCAGGCGAGCAGTACTTC.

This chain links TRBV25-1 with TRBJ2-7; the match to TRBD1 covers 8 bases. This CDR3 spans 13 amino acids. The germline V gene has CDR1 MGHDK and CDR2 SYGVNS. The V gene end was trimmed by 6 bases and the J gene end by 5 bases; junction bases not matched to a gene: 6. In nucleotides, the CDR3 is TGTGCCAGCAGCGGACAGGGATTCCACGAGCAGTACTTC. It yields the protein CASSGQGFHEQYF.

This chain connects TRBV5-6 to TRBJ2-1, with TRBD2 matching 9 bases. V was pared by 5 bases and J by 0 bases, with 9 bases of the junction left unmatched. The V gene's germline CDR1 is SGHDT and CDR2 YYEEEE. This CDR3 region has 17 residues. The CDR3 reads CASSSRGGASSYNEQFF. The CDR3 bases are TGTGCCAGCAGTAGCCGCGGGGGGGCTTCCTCCTACAATGAGCAGTTCTTC.

The V and J genes are TRBV3-1 and TRBJ1-2; D is possibly TRBD1 (6 bases). From germline, CDR1 is LGHDT and CDR2 YNNKEL (reference sequence). CDR3 length: 13 residues. The V end was cut by 6 bases, the J end by 4 bases, with 12 bases between. The CDR3 DNA is TGTGCCAGCAGTAAGGACAGCTCCTATGGCTACACCTTC. It is translated as CASSKDSSYGYTF.

The chain carries TRBV2 and TRBJ2-7, with 9 bases matching TRBD2. This CDR3 is 17 amino acids long. V was pared by 7 bases and J by 4 bases, with 17 bases of the junction left unmatched. Germline CDR1 reads SNHLY; CDR2 reads FYNNEI. This CDR3 is CASILEAALAGVYEQYF. DNA for the CDR3: TGTGCCAGCATCCTCGAGGCAGCGTTAGCGGGAGTGTACGAGCAGTACTTC. Complete variable domain (other parts from reference TRBV2 and TRBJ2-7): EPEVTQTPSHQVTQMGQEVILRCVPISNHLYFYWYRQILGQKVEFLVSFYNNEISEKSEIFDDQFSVERPDGSNFTLKIRSTKLEDSAMYFCASILEAALAGVYEQYFGPGTRLTVT.